The clone carrying this T cell receptor beta chain was counted between two and nine times. Its specificity is not known. This sample was included in a study of regulatory T cells in long-lasting Graves disease. Study results and limitations: Public clonotype sharing was higher in persistent than newly diagnosed patients.

Researchers made TCR beta libraries by using iRepertoire HTBI primers and running Arm-PCR on CDR3 regions. TCRdb fed the multiplex PCR reads into MiXCR, producing one record per CDR3 protein. The sample has roughly 610,000 distinct CDR3 sequences, 16% seen once. Unmatched junction bases numbered 8, after V lost 6 bases and J lost 2 bases. CDR1 is SGHVS and CDR2 is FQNEAQ in the germline V gene. The CDR3 loop spans 17 amino acids. The sample's time point: newly diagnosed GD, antithyroid drugs for less than 3 months. RNA extracted from PBMCs served as the sequencing template. The data were also submitted as part of a second study, on T cells in Graves' hyperthyroidism and ophthalmopathy. That source adds: First-round RT-PCR of the TCR CDR3 relied on the HTBI primer set.

Here the sequenced sample was peripheral blood mononuclear cells (PBMCs), taken at new diagnosis, from a patient treated with antithyroid drugs. The gene calls are TRBV7-8 and TRBJ2-3; 13 positions match TRBD2. The source is a woman aged 30 to 39 with Graves disease. In nucleotides, the CDR3 is TGTGCCAGCAGAATTTCGGGACTAGCGGGACCCACAGATACGCAGTATTTT. As protein: CASRISGLAGPTDTQYF.